Following are 3 T cell receptor beta chains from one sample sequenced in a study of cytomegalovirus exposure and HLA in healthy donors. 13 Jbeta primers and 60 Vbeta primers were used for the PCR. Profiling relied on immunoSEQ multiplex PCR, and the TCRdb table lists in-frame clones only, not all of them. The profile shows 200,000 to 250,000 clones, 65% to 80% of them singletons. Sequenced sample: PBMCs. The receptors were sampled from a man between 45 and 60 years old in good health and CMV-seronegative.

The chain employs TRBV9 and TRBJ2-5; D unclear. The CDR3 sequence is 15 residues long. Germline V gene lookup returns CDR1 SGDLS and CDR2 YYNGEE. Trimming removed 2 bases from V and 1 base from J, with 12 bases in between. CDR3 protein: CASSVAGGRQETQYF. CDR3 DNA: TGTGCCAGCAGCGTGGCAGGTGGCCGCCAAGAGACCCAGTACTTC. Variable domain in full (rest from reference TRBV9 and TRBJ2-5): DSGVTQTPKHLITATGQRVTLRCSPRSGDLSVYWYQQSLDQGLQFLIQYYNGEERAKGNILERFSAQQFPDLHSELNLSSLELGDSALYFCASSVAGGRQETQYFGPGTRLLVL.

CDR3 sequence: CASGRDKNIQYF. CDR3 nucleotides: TGTGCCTCAGGGAGGGACAAAAACATTCAGTACTTC. The J gene is TRBJ2-4, the V gene TRBV10-3; 7 bases are a match to TRBD2. With V trimmed by 11 bases and J by 3 bases, 4 bases remained unmatched. Germline V gene data show CDR1 as ENHRY and CDR2 as SYGVKD. The CDR3 is 12 amino acids.

The chain joins TRBV9 to TRBJ1-2; TRBD1 matches at 8 bases. This CDR3 is built from 15 residues. V was pared by 4 bases and J by 4 bases, with 9 bases of the junction left unmatched. Per the germline V gene, CDR1 is SGDLS and CDR2 is YYNGEE. The CDR3 sequence: CASSPQTGVGYGYTF. The CDR3 DNA follows: TGTGCCAGCAGCCCCCAGACAGGGGTAGGCTATGGCTACACCTTC.